What follows are 2 T cell receptor beta chains derived from one specimen sequenced in a study of vaccination effects on CD4 cells after COVID-19. Assay: immunoSEQ multiplex PCR; the TCRdb copy retains only in-frame clones and omits some. The sample consists of about 34,000 clones, 73% of them appearing once. The antigens these receptors bind are not known. Sequencing followed a ViraFEST assay step that expanded antigen-specific CD4+ T cells with viral peptide pools. Culture proceeded for nine to ten days, and CD4+ T cells were then isolated. Their SARS-CoV-2 infection, verified by PCR, occurred between March and December 2020. The sample here was CD4+ T cells from PBMCs cultured with a peptide pool, taken before COVID-19 vaccination. These receptors originate from a human donor who had a prior SARS-CoV-2 infection.

V gene TRBV7-6 combines with J gene TRBJ2-2, with TRBD1 matching 11 bases. The V gene's germline CDR1 is SGHVS and CDR2 FNYEAQ. The CDR3 length is 16 residues. The V segment lost 5 bases and the J segment 7 bases; nucleotides outside the gene matches: 9. As DNA, the CDR3 is TGTGCCAGCAGCCCCTGGACAGGGGGCGAGGGCGGGGAGCTGTTTTTT. Its translation is CASSPWTGGEGGELFF.

This chain connects TRBV5-5 to TRBJ2-7; D unclear. Trimming pared 2 bases from V and 3 bases from J, leaving 18 bases between. Germline V lookup: CDR1 SGHKS, CDR2 YYEKEE (reference sequence). There are 16 residues in the CDR3. The CDR3 DNA sequence: TGTGCCAGCAGCTTTGGCACCTCCAATGGAATCTACGAGCAGTACTTC. Translation: CASSFGTSNGIYEQYF.